The 14 T cell receptor beta chains reported below all come from one sample, sequenced in a study of blood T cell repertoires in COVID-19. TCRdb's copy holds only in-frame clones and misses some; the assay was immunoSEQ multiplex PCR. Of about 360,000 clones listed, around nine tenths are singletons. The sample consisted of peripheral blood. The receptors were sampled from a human donor in a cohort sampled during active COVID-19.

The chain is built from TRBV18 and TRBJ1-6; 7 bases align to TRBD1. Trimming at V came to 6 bases and at J to 3 bases, leaving 5 bases not matched to a gene. The CDR3 is 15 amino acids. Germline CDR1 is KGHSH and CDR2 is LQKENI. The CDR3: CASSEGGGYNSPLHF. The CDR3 DNA is TGTGCCAGCTCCGAAGGGGGCGGCTATAATTCACCCCTCCACTTT.

This chain uses TRBV30 with TRBJ2-5; TRBD2 aligns across 11 bases. The CDR3 contains 14 residues. The trim removed 4 bases at V and 2 bases at J, leaving 3 bases unmatched. Germline values: CDR1 GTSNPN, CDR2 SVGIG (reference sequence). CDR3 DNA: TGTGCCTGGATGACTAGCGGGAAGCAAGAGACCCAGTACTTC. Translation: CAWMTSGKQETQYF.

The chain links TRBV28 to TRBJ2-7; 10 bases match TRBD2. V lost 4 bases, J lost 3 bases, and 9 bases stayed unmatched. The germline CDR1 and CDR2 sequences are MDHEN and SYDVKM. This CDR3 spans 16 amino acids. CDR3 residues: CASSSLGTSGNYEQYF. The CDR3 coding sequence is TGTGCCAGCAGTTCCCTTGGAACTAGCGGGAACTACGAGCAGTACTTC.

V usage is TRBV28 and J usage is TRBJ2-7; D not resolved. Per the germline V gene, CDR1 is MDHEN and CDR2 is SYDVKM. The CDR3 length is 14 residues. V was cut by 2 bases and J by 6 bases, with 14 bases left in between. In nucleotides, the CDR3 is TGTGCCAGCAGTTTACAGCGCCCCCAAAGCGAGCAGTACTTC. This gives the protein CASSLQRPQSEQYF.

The J gene is TRBJ1-2, the V gene TRBV20-1; 7 positions agree with TRBD1. CDR1 and CDR2 from the germline V gene are DFQATT and SNEGSKA (reference sequence). This CDR3 spans 10 amino acids. The CDR3 bases are TGCGGTACAGGGGCAGGAGGCTACACCTTC. It codes for CGTGAGGYTF.

J is TRBJ2-5 and V is TRBV5-5; TRBD2 aligns across 9 bases. The trim removed 3 bases at V and 5 bases at J, leaving 8 bases unmatched. This CDR3 is 15 amino acids long. In germline, CDR1 is SGHKS, CDR2 YYEKEE (reference sequence). CDR3 sequence: CASSSLAGREETQYF. Here the CDR3 DNA reads TGTGCCAGCAGCTCCCTAGCGGGGCGGGAGGAGACCCAGTACTTC.

In DNA form, the CDR3 reads TGTGCCAGCAGTGCCTCAAACCTAGCGGCGGGGGGAGAGACCCAGTACTTC. This translates into CASSASNLAAGGETQYF. The chain combines TRBV6-1 with TRBJ2-5; TRBD2 agrees at 8 bases. V gave up 4 bases and J gave up 4 bases; unmatched junction bases: 14. Germline CDR1 reads MNHNS; CDR2 reads SASEGT. The CDR3 sequence is 17 residues long.

The rearrangement joins TRBV29-1 to TRBJ2-7; 8 bases match TRBD2. This CDR3 contains 13 residues. Germline trimming cut 4 bases from V and 4 bases from J; bases unmatched to any gene: 6. Per the germline V gene, CDR1 is SQVTM and CDR2 is ANQGSEA. The CDR3 is CSVGPSGSYEQYF. CDR3 nucleotide sequence: TGCAGCGTTGGGCCCAGCGGGAGTTACGAGCAGTACTTC.

V gene TRBV6-1 combines with J gene TRBJ2-2, with 10 bases fitting TRBD2. This CDR3 contains 17 residues. Germline V CDR1 and CDR2: MNHNS, SASEGT. V lost 4 bases, J lost 0 bases, and 5 bases stayed unmatched. The CDR3 nucleotides are TGTGCCAGCAGTGTTGGACTAGCGGTTTCGAACACCGGGGAGCTGTTTTTT. This codes for CASSVGLAVSNTGELFF.

V gene TRBV4-1 combines with J gene TRBJ2-7; 13 bases line up with TRBD2. This CDR3 spans 20 amino acids. Germline values: CDR1 MGHRA, CDR2 YSYEKL. The V and J ends lost 0 bases and 4 bases, in that order; junction bases with no gene match: 15. Written as DNA, the CDR3 is TGCGCCAGCAGCCAAGATAAAGGGCTAGGACTAGCGGGAGTTATTTACGAGCAGTACTTC. It specifies CASSQDKGLGLAGVIYEQYF.

The CDR3 reads CASSWRGSRNEQFF. CDR3 coding DNA: TGTGCCAGCAGCTGGCGGGGGAGTAGAAATGAGCAGTTCTTC. The chain carries TRBV7-2 and TRBJ2-1, with 7 positions matching TRBD2. J gave up 7 bases and V 4 bases, and 7 bases lay outside the gene matches. The CDR3 runs 14 residues. Germline V lookup: CDR1 SGHTA, CDR2 FQGNSA.

This clone was seen more than once but under ten times. J is TRBJ1-1 and V is TRBV27; a possible D gene is TRBD1 (5 bases). The CDR3 loop spans 17 amino acids. V lost 4 bases and J lost 0, with 18 bases in between. Per germline, CDR1 MNHEY and CDR2 SMNVEV (reference sequence). The CDR3 nucleotides are TGTGCCAGCAGTTCATACGTGGGGCAATTTTTGAACACTGAAGCTTTCTTT. Residues: CASSSYVGQFLNTEAFF.

The gene calls are TRBV19 and TRBJ2-2; no firm D call. Germline lookup yields CDR1 LNHDA and CDR2 SQIVND (reference sequence). There are 12 residues in the CDR3. Trimming removed 0 bases at V and 9 bases at J, with 5 bases between. Written as DNA, the CDR3 is TGTGCCAGTAGTATAGAGGGCCGGGAGCTGTTTTTT. Amino acid sequence: CASSIEGRELFF. The entire variable domain, with the rest obtained from reference TRBV19 and TRBJ2-2, is as follows: DGGITQSPKYLFRKEGQNVTLSCEQNLNHDAMYWYRQDPGQGLRLIYYSQIVNDFQKGDIAEGYSVSREKKESFPLTVTSAQKNPTAFYLCASSIEGRELFFGEGSRLTVL.

This chain uses TRBV7-3 with TRBJ1-2; the D gene is possibly TRBD1 (6 bases). V was pared by 2 bases and J by 3 bases, with 22 bases between. The CDR3 runs 18 residues. From germline, CDR1 is SGHTA and CDR2 FQGTGA. CDR3 region: CASSLGLIRGSLDYGYTF. The CDR3 DNA sequence: TGTGCCAGCAGCTTAGGTCTTATCAGGGGAAGTTTGGACTATGGCTACACCTTC.